Below, 19 T cell receptor beta chains from the same sample are listed, as sequenced in a study of circulating CD8 cells and anti-PD-1 response in melanoma (dated by TCRdb to 2020 to 2021). Using a BD FACSAria II cell sorter, four subsets defined by PD-1 and/or TIGIT were sorted from live CD3+CD8+TCRalphabeta+ cells. Data came from a NextSeq 500. TCR libraries were prepared from around 14 ng of total RNA with the QIAseq Immune Repertoire RNA Library Kit, Human TCR Panel. Using fastp trimming at Q25 and MiXCR clonotype assembly, TCRdb reanalyzed the public sequencing data and kept in-frame beta chains. Each record represents a unique CDR3 protein, reported with the most common genes and DNA among its rows. The sample table contains over a thousand distinct CDR3 sequences; only one count was recorded for over 9.5% of them. Roughly an eighth of the sample belongs to the ten largest clones. Specimen: CD8+ T cells from PBMCs, collected at baseline or after one month of anti-PD-1 therapy (not recorded which). The source is a human donor with melanoma.

This clonotype is medium-sized by share. The chain has TRBV27 and TRBJ1-6; maybe TRBD1 (5 bases). V was clipped by 5 bases and J by 7 bases, with 15 bases between them. Germline CDR1 is MNHEY and CDR2 is SMNVEV (reference sequence). The CDR3 loop spans 15 amino acids. This CDR3 is CASSEGLGLNSPLHF. In nucleotides, the CDR3 is TGTGCCAGCAGTGAGGGGTTGGGGTTGAATTCACCCCTCCACTTT.

This clonotype was seen more than once but under ten times. The V gene is TRBV3-1, the J gene TRBJ1-1; 7 bases map to TRBD1. The germline CDR1 and CDR2 sequences are LGHDT and YNNKEL (reference sequence). The V segment lost 5 bases and the J segment 5 bases; nucleotides outside the gene matches: 8. The CDR3 sequence is 14 residues long. CDR3 sequence reads: CASSASGGKTEAFF. For the CDR3, the DNA is TGTGCCAGCAGCGCATCAGGGGGAAAAACTGAAGCTTTCTTT.

In its sample, this clonotype is large. The rearrangement joins TRBV27 to TRBJ2-1; a possible D gene is TRBD1 (5 bases). The CDR3 runs to 16 residues. The V gene lost 2 bases and the J gene lost 5 bases, with 16 bases spanning the gap. Per the germline V gene, CDR1 is MNHEY and CDR2 is SMNVEV (reference sequence). CDR3: CASSLNPGWVNNEQFF. DNA for the CDR3: TGTGCCAGCAGTTTAAACCCAGGGTGGGTTAACAATGAGCAGTTCTTC.

This rearrangement joins TRBV5-6 to TRBJ2-3; D is unclear. Looked up from germline, CDR1 is SGHDT and CDR2 is YYEEEE. V was cut by 2 bases and J by 4 bases, with 5 bases left in between. There are 12 residues in the CDR3. This CDR3 is CASSFSADTQYF. As DNA, the CDR3 is TGTGCCAGCAGCTTCTCTGCAGATACGCAGTATTTT.

In its sample, this clonotype ranks as medium-sized. The J gene is TRBJ1-5, the V gene TRBV20-1; a weak D match, TRBD1 (5 bases). Trimming pared 3 bases from V and 1 base from J, leaving 16 bases between. The CDR3 has 16 residues. CDR1 is DFQATT, CDR2 SNEGSKA, per germline (reference sequence). In DNA, the CDR3 is TGCAGTGCTAGGGATTCGGCAGGGATGAGCAATCAGCCCCAGCATTTT. This gives the protein CSARDSAGMSNQPQHF.

This clonotype ranks as medium-sized (0.01 to 0.1%). The chain is built from TRBV27 and TRBJ2-2; D might be TRBD1 (6 bases). The germline gives CDR1 MNHEY, CDR2 SMNVEV (reference sequence). V dropped 1 base and J dropped 6 bases, with 9 bases sitting between them. The CDR3 has 14 amino acids. The CDR3 nucleotides read TGTGCCAGCAGTTTATTACAGGGTTCCGGGGAGCTGTTTTTT. Amino acid sequence: CASSLLQGSGELFF.

Of note for this clonotype: The final CDR3 position lacks the conserved phenylalanine or tryptophan, pointing to a likely read error. The chain recombines TRBV19 with TRBJ2-1, with 9 bases identical to TRBD2. From germline, CDR1 is LNHDA and CDR2 SQIVND (reference sequence). The CDR3 loop spans 12 amino acids. Losses at the gene ends were 10 bases for V and 7 bases for J; bases not matched to a gene: 5. The CDR3 sequence is CATKTSGNEQFS. The DNA of the CDR3 is TGTGCCACCAAGACTAGCGGAAATGAGCAGTTCTCC.

By share of the sample, this clonotype is medium-sized. The rearrangement links TRBV2 to TRBJ1-5; a weak D match, TRBD1 (5 bases). Between the trimmed V and J ends, which lost 7 bases and 0 bases, there was a span of 10 bases. The CDR3 loop spans 14 amino acids. The germline V gene encodes CDR1 SNHLY and CDR2 FYNNEI. DNA of the CDR3: TGTGCCAGCACGGGACTCGATAGCAATCAGCCCCAGCATTTT. Its protein is CASTGLDSNQPQHF.

By its share, this clonotype is large. At one boundary the junction diverges from the germline segment, which might be a read error. The chain is built from TRBV7-8 and TRBJ2-7; 11 bases align to TRBD1. CDR1 is SGHVS and CDR2 is FQNEAQ in the germline V gene. The length of the CDR3 is 13 residues. The CDR3 sequence: CASSLEWDRGENF. Written as DNA, the CDR3 is TGTGCCAGCAGCTTAGAGTGGGACAGGGGGGAGAACTTC.

Judged by abundance, this clonotype is medium-sized. The chain uses TRBV27 and TRBJ2-7; the D gene is possibly TRBD2 (5 bases). Trimming cost V 3 bases and J 4 bases, with 10 bases left between them. Germline CDR1 and CDR2: MNHEY and SMNVEV (reference sequence). This CDR3 has 13 amino acids. The CDR3 DNA sequence: TGTGCCAGCAGTTTCGGGGTTCAATACGAGCAGTACTTC. Translating it yields CASSFGVQYEQYF.

The V gene is TRBV28, the J gene TRBJ2-3; D not certain. Germline values: CDR1 MDHEN, CDR2 SYDVKM. V was pared by 2 bases and J by 3 bases, with 3 bases between. CDR3 length: 12 amino acids. CDR3 amino acids: CASSLATDTQYF. CDR3 in DNA: TGTGCCAGCAGTTTAGCTACAGATACGCAGTATTTT.

For this clonotype: A read error is possible here, since a much larger clone lies one base away. DNA of the CDR3: TGCGCCAGCAGCTCCGCGACCGTGATCTACGTGCAGTACTTC. This codes for CASSSATVIYVQYF. The chain recombines TRBV5-1 with TRBJ2-7, with D uncertain. Germline-derived CDR1 and CDR2 are SGHRS and YFSETQ. CDR3 size: 14 residues. Filled out from reference TRBV5-1 and TRBJ2-7, the complete variable domain reads KAGVTQTPRYLIKTRGQQVTLSCSPISGHRSVSWYQQTPGQGLQFLFEYFSETQRNKGNFPGRFSGRQFSNSRSEMNVSTLELGDSALYLCASSSATVIYVQYFGPGTRLTVT.

By its share, this clonotype is medium-sized. V is TRBV27 and J is TRBJ2-7; TRBD2 agrees at 7 bases. Looked up from germline, CDR1 is MNHEY and CDR2 is SMNVEV (reference sequence). There are 12 residues in the CDR3. V was clipped by 8 bases and J by 1 base; unmatched bases: 2. CDR3 in amino acids: CASRGESYEQYF. The DNA for the CDR3 is TGTGCCAGCCGGGGGGAATCCTACGAGCAGTACTTC.

In this sample, this clonotype turned up a few times. The rearrangement uses TRBV10-3 and TRBJ1-1; D ambiguous. This CDR3 is 12 amino acids long. Germline V gene data show CDR1 as ENHRY and CDR2 as SYGVKD. Deletions cut 3 bases from V and 7 bases from J, with 9 bases between. The DNA of the CDR3 is TGTGCCATCAGTGAAGGTAGCGGTGAAGCTTTCTTT. This translates into CAISEGSGEAFF.

Within the sample, this clonotype is medium-sized. This rearrangement joins TRBV4-2 to TRBJ2-5, with TRBD2 matching over 11 bases. The CDR3 is made up of 17 amino acids. V dropped 5 bases and J dropped 2; count of bases not matched to a gene: 10. Looked up from germline, CDR1 is LGHNA and CDR2 is YNFKEQ. CDR3 sequence reads: CASSSPTSGINQETQYF. CDR3 bases: TGTGCCAGCAGCTCCCCGACTAGCGGGATCAATCAAGAGACCCAGTACTTC.

By its share, this clonotype is medium-sized. The chain has TRBV6-5 and TRBJ1-2, with 7 bases fitting TRBD1. Germline loops: CDR1 MNHEY, CDR2 SVGAGI. V lost 5 bases, J lost 8 bases, and 11 bases stayed unmatched. This CDR3 is built from 14 residues. CDR3 sequence (DNA): TGTGCCAGCAGTACAGGACAGGTTGATTGGGGCTACACCTTC. It translates to CASSTGQVDWGYTF.

This clonotype qualifies as medium-sized. The CDR3 DNA reads TGTGCCAGCAGCGGGCTTCTAGCGGGGGTGGAGACCCAGTACTTC. This codes for CASSGLLAGVETQYF. The chain uses TRBV5-4 and TRBJ2-5; 10 bases fit TRBD2. Germline-derived CDR1 and CDR2 are SGHNT and YYREEE (reference sequence). The CDR3 is 15 amino acids. With 4 bases clipped from V and 5 bases from J, the junction kept 8 bases outside the gene matches.

Regarding this clonotype: Given a much more abundant clone one base away, this may be a read error. The rearrangement links TRBV6-2 or TRBV6-3 to TRBJ2-2; 8 bases fit TRBD2. This CDR3 spans 16 amino acids. The germline V gene has CDR1 MNHEY and CDR2 SVGEGT. CDR3 in amino acids: CASSSAIAGQGREPFF. In DNA, the CDR3 is TGTGCCAGCAGTTCTGCAATAGCGGGGCAAGGGAGGGAGCCGTTTTTT.

This clonotype is medium-sized (0.01 to 0.1%). The V and J genes are TRBV12-3 or TRBV12-4 and TRBJ1-2; D gene ambiguous. The V end lost 4 bases, the J end lost 3 bases, and 12 bases lay between the germline ends. This CDR3 contains 14 residues. CDR3: CASSSPGFYYGYTF. For the CDR3, the DNA is TGTGCCAGCAGTTCCCCGGGATTCTACTATGGCTACACCTTC.